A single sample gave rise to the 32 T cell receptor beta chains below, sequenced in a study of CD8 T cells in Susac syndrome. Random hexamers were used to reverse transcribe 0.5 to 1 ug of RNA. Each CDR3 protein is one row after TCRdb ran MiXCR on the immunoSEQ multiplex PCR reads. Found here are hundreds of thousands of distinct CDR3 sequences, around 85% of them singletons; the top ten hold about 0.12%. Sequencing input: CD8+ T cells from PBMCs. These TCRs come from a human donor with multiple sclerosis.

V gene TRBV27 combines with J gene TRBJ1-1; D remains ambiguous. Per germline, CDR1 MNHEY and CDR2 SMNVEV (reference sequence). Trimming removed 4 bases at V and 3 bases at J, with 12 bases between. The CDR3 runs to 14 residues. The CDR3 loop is CASSWGLSDTEAFF. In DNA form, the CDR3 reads TGTGCCAGCAGTTGGGGATTGTCGGACACTGAAGCTTTCTTT.

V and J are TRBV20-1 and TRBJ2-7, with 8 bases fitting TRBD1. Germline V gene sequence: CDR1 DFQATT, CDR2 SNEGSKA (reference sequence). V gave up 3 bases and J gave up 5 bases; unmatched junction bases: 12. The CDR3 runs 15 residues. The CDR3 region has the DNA TGCAGTGCTAGCCCTTTCGACAGGGGAAGCAACGAGCAGTACTTC. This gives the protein CSASPFDRGSNEQYF.

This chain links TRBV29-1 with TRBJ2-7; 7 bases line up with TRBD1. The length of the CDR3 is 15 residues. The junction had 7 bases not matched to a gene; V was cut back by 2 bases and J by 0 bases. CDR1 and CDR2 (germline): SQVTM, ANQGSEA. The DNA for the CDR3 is TGCAGCGTTGAAACCGGGACAGACTACTCCTACGAGCAGTACTTC. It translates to CSVETGTDYSYEQYF.

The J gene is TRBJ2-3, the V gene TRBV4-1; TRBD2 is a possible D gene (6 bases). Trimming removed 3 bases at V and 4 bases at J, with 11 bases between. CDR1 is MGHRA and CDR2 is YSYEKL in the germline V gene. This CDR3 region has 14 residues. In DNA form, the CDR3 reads TGCGCCAGCAGCCAGGAGGGGTCCCCAGATACGCAGTATTTT. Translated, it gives CASSQEGSPDTQYF.

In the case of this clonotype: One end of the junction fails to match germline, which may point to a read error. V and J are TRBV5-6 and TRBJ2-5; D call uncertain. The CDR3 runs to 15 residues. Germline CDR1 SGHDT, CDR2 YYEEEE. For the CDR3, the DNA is TGTGCCAGCAGCTTGGTGGCAGGCTCCCACCAGGCTAAGGACTTC. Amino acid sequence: CASSLVAGSHQAKDF.

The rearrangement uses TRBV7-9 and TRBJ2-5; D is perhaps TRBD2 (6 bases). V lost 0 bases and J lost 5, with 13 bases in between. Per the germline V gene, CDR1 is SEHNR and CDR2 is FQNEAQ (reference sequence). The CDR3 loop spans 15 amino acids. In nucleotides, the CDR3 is TGTGCCAGCAGCTTAGCCAGGGAAGGGAGGGAGACCCAGTACTTC. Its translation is CASSLAREGRETQYF.

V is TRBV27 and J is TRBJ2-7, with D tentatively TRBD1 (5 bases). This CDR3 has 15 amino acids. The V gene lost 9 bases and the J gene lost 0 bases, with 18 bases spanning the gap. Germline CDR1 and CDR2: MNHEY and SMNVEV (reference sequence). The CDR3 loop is CASSEIAGRSYEQYF. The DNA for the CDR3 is TGTGCCAGTTCCGAAATAGCAGGGCGCTCCTACGAGCAGTACTTC.

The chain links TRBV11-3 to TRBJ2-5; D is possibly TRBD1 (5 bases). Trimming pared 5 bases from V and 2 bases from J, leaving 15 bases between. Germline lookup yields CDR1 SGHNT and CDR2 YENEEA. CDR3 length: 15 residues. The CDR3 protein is CASSASDRLQETQYF. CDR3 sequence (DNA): TGTGCCAGCAGCGCCTCCGACAGATTGCAAGAGACCCAGTACTTC.

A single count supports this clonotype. The CDR3: CSAAARMIRNVETQYF. DNA of the CDR3: TGCAGTGCTGCGGCTAGGATGATAAGAAACGTGGAGACCCAGTACTTC. V usage is TRBV20-1 and J usage is TRBJ2-5; D not resolved. The CDR3 is 16 amino acids. The V gene's germline CDR1 is DFQATT and CDR2 SNEGSKA (reference sequence). V gave up 5 bases and J gave up 5 bases, with 24 bases separating them.

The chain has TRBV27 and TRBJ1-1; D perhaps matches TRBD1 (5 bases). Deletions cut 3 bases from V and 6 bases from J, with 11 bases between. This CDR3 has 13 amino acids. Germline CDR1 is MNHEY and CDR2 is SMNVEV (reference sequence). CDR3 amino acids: CASSLTVTAEAFF. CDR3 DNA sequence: TGTGCCAGCAGTTTGACAGTGACCGCTGAAGCTTTCTTT.

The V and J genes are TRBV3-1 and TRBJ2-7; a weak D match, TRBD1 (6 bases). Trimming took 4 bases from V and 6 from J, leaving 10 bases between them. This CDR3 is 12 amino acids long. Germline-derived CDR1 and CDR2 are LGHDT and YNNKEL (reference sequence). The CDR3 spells CASSLLDSEQYF. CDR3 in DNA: TGTGCCAGCAGCCTTCTGGACAGCGAGCAGTACTTC.

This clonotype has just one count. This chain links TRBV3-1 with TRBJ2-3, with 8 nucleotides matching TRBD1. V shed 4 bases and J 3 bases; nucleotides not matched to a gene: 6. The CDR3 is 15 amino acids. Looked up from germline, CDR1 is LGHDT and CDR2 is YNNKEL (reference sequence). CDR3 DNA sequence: TGTGCCAGCAGCCCTCCAGGGGGCCCGACAGATACGCAGTATTTT. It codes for CASSPPGGPTDTQYF.

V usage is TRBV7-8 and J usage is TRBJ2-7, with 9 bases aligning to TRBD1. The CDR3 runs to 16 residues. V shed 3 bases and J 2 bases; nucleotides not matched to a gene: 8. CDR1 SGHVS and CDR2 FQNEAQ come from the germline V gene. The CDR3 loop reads CASSFHGQGWTYEQYF. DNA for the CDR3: TGTGCCAGCAGCTTTCACGGACAGGGGTGGACCTACGAGCAGTACTTC.

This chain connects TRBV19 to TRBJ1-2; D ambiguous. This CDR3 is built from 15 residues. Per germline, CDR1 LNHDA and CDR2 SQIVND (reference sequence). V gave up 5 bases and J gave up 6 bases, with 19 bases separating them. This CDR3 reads CASSLSVQAPDGYTF. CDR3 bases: TGTGCCAGTAGTTTATCGGTCCAGGCTCCAGATGGCTACACCTTC.

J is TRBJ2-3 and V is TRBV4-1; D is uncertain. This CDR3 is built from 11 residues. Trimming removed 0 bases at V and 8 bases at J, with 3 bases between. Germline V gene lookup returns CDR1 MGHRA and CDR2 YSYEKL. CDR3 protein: CASSQDGTQYF. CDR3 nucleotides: TGCGCCAGCAGCCAAGATGGTACGCAGTATTTT.

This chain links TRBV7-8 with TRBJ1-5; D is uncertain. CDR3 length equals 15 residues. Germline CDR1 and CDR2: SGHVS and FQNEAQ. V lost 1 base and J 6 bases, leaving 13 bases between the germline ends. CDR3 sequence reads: CASSLVDSLIQPQHF. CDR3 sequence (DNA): TGTGCCAGCAGCTTAGTAGACTCGTTGATTCAGCCCCAGCATTTT.

The CDR3 loop reads CASSLGSGDYEQYF. CDR3 DNA sequence: TGTGCCAGCAGCTTAGGTAGCGGGGACTACGAGCAGTACTTC. V gene TRBV5-5 combines with J gene TRBJ2-7, with 8 positions matching TRBD2. CDR1 and CDR2 from the germline V gene are SGHKS and YYEKEE (reference sequence). The CDR3 sequence is 14 residues long. V was pared by 2 bases and J by 3 bases, with 4 bases of the junction left unmatched.

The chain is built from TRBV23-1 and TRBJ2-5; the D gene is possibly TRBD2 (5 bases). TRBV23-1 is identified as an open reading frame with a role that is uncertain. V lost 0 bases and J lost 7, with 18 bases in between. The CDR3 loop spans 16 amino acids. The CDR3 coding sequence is TGCGCCAGCAGTCAATCGTTCCAACTCACTCGGGGGACCCAGTACTTC. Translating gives CASSQSFQLTRGTQYF.

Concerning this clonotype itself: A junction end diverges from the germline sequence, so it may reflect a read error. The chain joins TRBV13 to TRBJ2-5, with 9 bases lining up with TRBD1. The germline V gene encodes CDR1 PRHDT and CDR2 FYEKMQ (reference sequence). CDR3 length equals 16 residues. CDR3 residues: CASSLWGTGPVETQYF. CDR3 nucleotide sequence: TGTGCTAGCAGCTTATGGGGGACAGGGCCTGTAGAGACCCAGTACTTC.

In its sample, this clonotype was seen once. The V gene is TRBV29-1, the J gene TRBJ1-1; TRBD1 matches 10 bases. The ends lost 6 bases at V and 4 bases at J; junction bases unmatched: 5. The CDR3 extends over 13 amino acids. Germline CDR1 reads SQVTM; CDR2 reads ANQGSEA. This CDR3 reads CSVGDRGITEAFF. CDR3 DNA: TGCAGCGTGGGGGACAGGGGAATCACTGAAGCTTTCTTT.

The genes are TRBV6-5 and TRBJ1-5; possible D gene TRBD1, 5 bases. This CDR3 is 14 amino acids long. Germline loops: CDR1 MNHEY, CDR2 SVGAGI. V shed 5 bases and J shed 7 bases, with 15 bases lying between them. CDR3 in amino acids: CASSPLQDRQPQHF. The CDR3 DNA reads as TGTGCCAGCAGTCCGCTACAGGATCGGCAGCCCCAGCATTTT.

CDR3 coding DNA: TGTGCCAGCAGCCCCCGACAGGGAAGAGTGCTTGCTGAAGCTTTCTTT. Its protein is CASSPRQGRVLAEAFF. The V call is TRBV3-1, the J call TRBJ1-1, with 7 bases identical to TRBD1. With 4 bases clipped from V and 6 bases from J, the junction kept 14 bases outside the gene matches. From germline, CDR1 is LGHDT and CDR2 YNNKEL (reference sequence). The CDR3 loop spans 16 amino acids.

The CDR3 protein is CASAEAGGTDTQYF. CDR3 DNA sequence: TGTGCTAGTGCGGAAGCGGGGGGCACAGATACGCAGTATTTT. The genes are TRBV12-5 and TRBJ2-3, with 8 bases fitting TRBD2. The CDR3 has 14 amino acids. The ends lost 7 bases at V and 1 base at J; junction bases unmatched: 4. Germline V CDR1 and CDR2: LGHNT, FRNRAP. The variable domain in full, with the rest retrieved from reference TRBV12-5 and TRBJ2-3, is DARVTQTPRHKVTEMGQEVTMRCQPILGHNTVFWYRQTMMQGLELLAYFRNRAPLDDSGMPKDRFSAEMPDATLATLKIQPSEPRDSAVYFCASAEAGGTDTQYFGPGTRLTVL.

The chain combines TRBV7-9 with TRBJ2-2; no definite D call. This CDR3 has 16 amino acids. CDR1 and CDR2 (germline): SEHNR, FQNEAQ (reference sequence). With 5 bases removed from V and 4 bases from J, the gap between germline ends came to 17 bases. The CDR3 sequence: CASSRFEGPGTGELFF. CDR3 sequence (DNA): TGTGCCAGCAGCAGATTTGAAGGCCCCGGCACCGGGGAGCTGTTTTTT. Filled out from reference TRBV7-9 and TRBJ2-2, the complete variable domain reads DTGVSQNPRHKITKRGQNVTFRCDPISEHNRLYWYRQTLGQGPEFLTYFQNEAQLEKSRLLSDRFSAERPKGSFSTLEIQRTEQGDSAMYLCASSRFEGPGTGELFFGEGSRLTVL.

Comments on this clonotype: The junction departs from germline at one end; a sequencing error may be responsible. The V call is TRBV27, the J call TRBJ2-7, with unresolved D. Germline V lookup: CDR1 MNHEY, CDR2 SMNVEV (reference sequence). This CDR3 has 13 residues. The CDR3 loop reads CVSSLGKGYEQYF. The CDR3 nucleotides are TGTGTCAGCAGTCTGGGGAAAGGCTACGAGCAGTACTTC.

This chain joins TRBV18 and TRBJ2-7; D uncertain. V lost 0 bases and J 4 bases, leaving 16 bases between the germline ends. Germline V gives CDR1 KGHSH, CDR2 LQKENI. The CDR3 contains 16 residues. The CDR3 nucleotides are TGTGCCAGCTCACCACCGAACGGACGTGGTGCGTACGAGCAGTACTTC. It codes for CASSPPNGRGAYEQYF.

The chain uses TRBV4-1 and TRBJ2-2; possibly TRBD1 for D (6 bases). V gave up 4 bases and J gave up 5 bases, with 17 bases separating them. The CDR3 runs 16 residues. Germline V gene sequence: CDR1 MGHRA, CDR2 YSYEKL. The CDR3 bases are TGCGCCAGCAGCCCCCGTCCGGGACAACGAACCGGGGAGCTGTTTTTT. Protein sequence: CASSPRPGQRTGELFF.

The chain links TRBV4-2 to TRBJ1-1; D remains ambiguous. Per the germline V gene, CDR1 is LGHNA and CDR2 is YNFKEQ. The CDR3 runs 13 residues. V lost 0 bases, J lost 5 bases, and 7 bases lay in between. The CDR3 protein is CASSQETWTEAFF. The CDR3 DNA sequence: TGTGCCAGCAGCCAAGAGACGTGGACTGAAGCTTTCTTT.

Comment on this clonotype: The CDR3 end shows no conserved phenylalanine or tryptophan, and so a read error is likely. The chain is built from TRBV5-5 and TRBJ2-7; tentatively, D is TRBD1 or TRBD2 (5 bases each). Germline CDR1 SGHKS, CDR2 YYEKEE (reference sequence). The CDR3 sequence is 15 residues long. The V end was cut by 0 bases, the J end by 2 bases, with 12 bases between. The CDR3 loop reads CASSLVGGRAYEQYL. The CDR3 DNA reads TGTGCCAGCAGCTTGGTTGGGGGACGGGCCTACGAGCAGTACCTC.

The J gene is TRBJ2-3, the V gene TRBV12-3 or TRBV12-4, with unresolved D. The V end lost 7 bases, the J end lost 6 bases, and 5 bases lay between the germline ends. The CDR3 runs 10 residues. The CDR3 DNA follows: TGTGCCAGCACCTGGGATACGCAGTATTTT. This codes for CASTWDTQYF.

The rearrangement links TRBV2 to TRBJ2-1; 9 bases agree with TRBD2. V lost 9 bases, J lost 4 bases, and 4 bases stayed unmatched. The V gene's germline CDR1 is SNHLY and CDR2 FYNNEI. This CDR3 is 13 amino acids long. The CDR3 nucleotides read TGTGCCAGTAGCGGGAGCCTTTACAATGAGCAGTTCTTC. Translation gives CASSGSLYNEQFF.

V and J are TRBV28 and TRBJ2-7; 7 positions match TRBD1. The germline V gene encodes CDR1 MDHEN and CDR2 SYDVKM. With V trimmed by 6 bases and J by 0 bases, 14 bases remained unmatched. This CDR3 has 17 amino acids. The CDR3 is CASSTATGALSSYEQYF. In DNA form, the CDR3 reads TGTGCCAGCAGCACAGCCACAGGGGCGCTCAGCTCCTACGAGCAGTACTTC.